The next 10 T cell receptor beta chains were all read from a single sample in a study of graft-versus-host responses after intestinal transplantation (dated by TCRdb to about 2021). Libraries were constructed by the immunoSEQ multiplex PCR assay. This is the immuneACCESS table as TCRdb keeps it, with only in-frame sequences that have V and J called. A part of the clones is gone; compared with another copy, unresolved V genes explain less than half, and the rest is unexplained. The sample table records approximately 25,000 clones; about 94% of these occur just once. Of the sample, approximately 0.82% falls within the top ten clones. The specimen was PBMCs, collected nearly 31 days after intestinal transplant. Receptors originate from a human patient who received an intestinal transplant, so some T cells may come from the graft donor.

CDR3 loop: CASSQDATNEKLFF. CDR3 bases: TGCGCCAGCAGCCAGGATGCAACTAATGAAAAACTGTTTTTT. This chain links TRBV4-3 with TRBJ1-4; no firm D call. Germline V CDR1 and CDR2: LGHNA, YSLEER. V was trimmed by 3 bases and J by 0 bases, leaving 5 bases between them. This CDR3 has 14 residues.

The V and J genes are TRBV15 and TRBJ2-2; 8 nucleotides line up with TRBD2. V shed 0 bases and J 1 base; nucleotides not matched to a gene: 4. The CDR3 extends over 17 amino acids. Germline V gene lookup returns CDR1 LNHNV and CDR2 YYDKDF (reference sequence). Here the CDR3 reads CATSRDVSGRNTGELFF. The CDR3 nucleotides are TGTGCCACCAGCAGAGATGTCAGCGGGAGGAACACCGGGGAGCTGTTTTTT.

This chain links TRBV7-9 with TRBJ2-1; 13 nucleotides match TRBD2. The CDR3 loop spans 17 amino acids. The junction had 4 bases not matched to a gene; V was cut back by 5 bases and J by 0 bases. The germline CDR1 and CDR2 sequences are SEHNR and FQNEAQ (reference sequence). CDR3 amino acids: CASSPGTSGISYNEQFF. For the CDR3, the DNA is TGTGCCAGCAGCCCGGGGACTAGCGGGATCTCCTACAATGAGCAGTTCTTC.

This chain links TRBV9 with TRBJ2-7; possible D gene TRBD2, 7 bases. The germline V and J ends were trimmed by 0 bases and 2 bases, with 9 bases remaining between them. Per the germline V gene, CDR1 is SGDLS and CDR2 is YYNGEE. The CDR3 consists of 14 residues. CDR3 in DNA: TGTGCCAGCAGCGTAGGGGAGGGGGCCTACGAGCAGTACTTC. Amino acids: CASSVGEGAYEQYF.

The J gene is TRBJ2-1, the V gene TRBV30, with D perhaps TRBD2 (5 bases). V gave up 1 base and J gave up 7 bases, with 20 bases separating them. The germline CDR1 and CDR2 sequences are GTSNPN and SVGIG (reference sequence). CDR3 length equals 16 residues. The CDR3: CAWSDVLVGVGNEQFF. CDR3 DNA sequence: TGTGCCTGGAGTGACGTTCTGGTGGGAGTGGGGAATGAGCAGTTCTTC.

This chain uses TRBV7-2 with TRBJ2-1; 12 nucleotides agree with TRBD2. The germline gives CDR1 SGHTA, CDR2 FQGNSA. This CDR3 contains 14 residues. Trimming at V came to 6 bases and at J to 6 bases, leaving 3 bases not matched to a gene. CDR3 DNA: TGTGCCAGCAGATCTAGCGGGGGGGCCAATGAGCAGTTCTTC. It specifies CASRSSGGANEQFF.

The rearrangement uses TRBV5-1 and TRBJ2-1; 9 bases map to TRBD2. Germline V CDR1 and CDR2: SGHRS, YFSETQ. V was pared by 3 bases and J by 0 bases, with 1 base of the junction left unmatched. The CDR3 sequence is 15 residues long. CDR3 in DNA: TGCGCCAGCAGCTATAGCGGGAGCTCCTACAATGAGCAGTTCTTC. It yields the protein CASSYSGSSYNEQFF.

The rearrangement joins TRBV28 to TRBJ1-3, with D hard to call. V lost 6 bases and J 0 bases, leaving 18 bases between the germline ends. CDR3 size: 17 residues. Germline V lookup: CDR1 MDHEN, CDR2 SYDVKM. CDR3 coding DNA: TGTGCCAGCAGCTCACCCGGACTGTCCCTCTCTGGAAACACCATATATTTT. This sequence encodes CASSSPGLSLSGNTIYF.

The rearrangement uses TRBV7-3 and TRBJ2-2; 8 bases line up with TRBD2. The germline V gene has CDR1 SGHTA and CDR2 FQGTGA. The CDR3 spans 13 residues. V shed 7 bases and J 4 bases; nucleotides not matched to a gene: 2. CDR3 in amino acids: CASTRGGTGELFF. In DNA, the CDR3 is TGTGCCAGCACACGGGGGGGCACCGGGGAGCTGTTTTTT.

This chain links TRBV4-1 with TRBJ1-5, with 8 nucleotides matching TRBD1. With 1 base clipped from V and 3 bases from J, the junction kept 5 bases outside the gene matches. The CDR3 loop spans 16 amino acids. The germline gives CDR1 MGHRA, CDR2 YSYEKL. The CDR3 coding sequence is TGCGCCAGCAGCCAAGGGGGCAGGGGGCTCAATCAGCCCCAGCATTTT. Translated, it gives CASSQGGRGLNQPQHF.